This T cell receptor (beta chain) was retrieved from a study of glioma-infiltrating T cells. Study overall: Target coverage was about 4- to 10-fold for roughly one million blood T cells.

Germline V gene sequence: CDR1 SEHNR, CDR2 FQNEAQ (reference sequence). This CDR3 has 13 amino acids. Deletions cut 6 bases from V and 0 bases from J, with 8 bases between. TCR alpha and beta CDR3 regions were amplified from RNA using iRepertoire nested multiplex PCR. TCRdb independently ran MiXCR on the multiplex PCR reads; one entry per CDR3 protein. Of around 390,000 distinct CDR3 sequences in the sample, 41% are singletons; the top ten hold 9.5% to 15%. With respect to this clonotype: Its antigen is not identified.

Study-wide results and caveats: Shared blood CDR3 signature motifs marked patients with low tissue-blood divergence.

The sample was glioma tissue, nonneoplastic brain tissue, or PBMCs (not recorded which). This TCR was sampled from a human donor with low-grade glioma or glioblastoma, undergoing nonglioma brain surgery, or in good health (not recorded which). This rearrangement joins TRBV7-9 to TRBJ1-1, with no clear D. CDR3 coding DNA: TGTGCCAGCAGATACATCATGAACACTGAAGCTTTCTTT. Translation: CASRYIMNTEAFF.